These 21 T cell receptor beta chains share one sample of origin, sequenced in a study of identical twins. TCRdb re-derived calls from the 5' RACE reads in MiXCR, one entry per CDR3 protein. The table includes more than 1.5 million distinct CDR3 sequences, about 32% detected once. The sequenced material came from cord blood. The receptors stem from a newborn girl in good health.

In its sample, this clonotype was seen a few times. This chain connects TRBV28 to TRBJ2-1; D remains unclear. V was shortened by 5 bases and J by 0 bases, with 14 bases between the two germline ends. Germline lookup yields CDR1 MDHEN and CDR2 SYDVKM. CDR3 size: 16 residues. The CDR3 DNA follows: TGTGCCAGCAGTACACGAACGTGGTTCTCCTACAATGAGCAGTTCTTC. Amino acid sequence: CASSTRTWFSYNEQFF.

The rearrangement uses TRBV20-1 and TRBJ2-5, with 7 bases that match TRBD2. CDR3 length equals 16 residues. Trimming cost V 0 bases and J 2 bases; bases outside gene matches: 9. CDR1 and CDR2 from the germline V gene are DFQATT and SNEGSKA (reference sequence). The CDR3 loop is CSARDHGGSRQETQYF. The CDR3 DNA follows: TGCAGTGCTAGAGATCACGGCGGGAGCCGGCAAGAGACCCAGTACTTC.

V usage is TRBV28 and J usage is TRBJ2-7; a possible D gene is TRBD1 (5 bases). The CDR3 runs 13 residues. Between the trimmed V and J ends, which lost 1 base and 5 bases, there was a span of 9 bases. Germline loops: CDR1 MDHEN, CDR2 SYDVKM. In nucleotides, the CDR3 is TGTGCCAGCAGTTTATCGGACATCCACGAGCAGTACTTC. Protein sequence: CASSLSDIHEQYF.

The CDR3 DNA reads TGCGCCAGCAGCCAAGACGGGACAGGGGGCATCAATCAGCCCCAGCATTTT. Its protein is CASSQDGTGGINQPQHF. The rearrangement links TRBV4-1 to TRBJ1-5, with 12 bases lining up with TRBD1. Germline V lookup: CDR1 MGHRA, CDR2 YSYEKL. V gave up 0 bases and J gave up 3 bases; unmatched junction bases: 3. The length of the CDR3 is 17 residues.

The genes are TRBV6-2 or TRBV6-3 and TRBJ2-5, with TRBD1 identical over 8 bases. The closer fit of TRBJ2-7 to the DNA end suggests the J call may be wrong. In germline, CDR1 is MNHEY, CDR2 SVGEGT. The CDR3 is 14 residues long. The CDR3 DNA sequence: TGTGCCAGTAAGGCCGGACAGGGTCTCTACGAGCAGTACTTC. Its protein is CASKAGQGLYEQYF.

The chain carries TRBV14 and TRBJ1-2; no reliable D call. V shed 0 bases and J shed 0 bases, with 14 bases lying between them. CDR1 and CDR2 from the germline V gene are SGHDN and FVKESK. CDR3 length equals 17 residues. DNA of the CDR3: TGTGCCAGCAGCCAAGATGGAGCGGCTCAGTCTAACTATGGCTACACCTTC. Its protein product is CASSQDGAAQSNYGYTF.

Remarks on this clonotype: This may arise from a read error, as a much more abundant clone is one base away. This rearrangement joins TRBV6-5 to TRBJ1-2, with TRBD1 matching 7 bases. CDR3 length: 13 amino acids. CDR1 is MNHEY and CDR2 is SVGAGI in the germline V gene. Trimming removed 6 bases from V and 0 bases from J; junction bases left unmatched: 1. CDR3 DNA sequence: TGTGCCAGCAGGGACAGGTCTAACTATGGCTACACCTTC. It codes for CASRDRSNYGYTF.

This clonotype was recorded a few times. The CDR3 DNA sequence: TGTGCCAGCAGACTAGCGGGAGCCCCCAAAAACATTCAGTACTTC. Protein: CASRLAGAPKNIQYF. The chain recombines TRBV3-1 with TRBJ2-4; the match to TRBD2 covers 11 bases. This CDR3 spans 15 amino acids. V lost 6 bases and J lost 2; bases outside the gene matches: 3. Germline CDR1 reads LGHDT; CDR2 reads YNNKEL (reference sequence). Using reference TRBV3-1 and TRBJ2-4 for the parts outside the CDR3, the full variable domain is DTAVSQTPKYLVTQMGNDKSIKCEQNLGHDTMYWYKQDSKKFLKIMFSYNNKELIINETVPNRFSPKSPDKAHLNLHINSLELGDSAVYFCASRLAGAPKNIQYFGAGTRLSVL.

This clonotype was observed a handful of times. V usage is TRBV2 and J usage is TRBJ2-5; TRBD1 agrees at 7 bases. Trimming at V came to 4 bases and at J to 2 bases, leaving 4 bases not matched to a gene. The CDR3 length is 14 residues. Germline CDR1 and CDR2: SNHLY and FYNNEI. This CDR3 is CASSAGQAQETQYF. The CDR3 bases are TGTGCCAGCAGTGCTGGACAGGCACAAGAGACCCAGTACTTC.

This clonotype was seen only a few times. J is TRBJ1-5 and V is TRBV6-1; D ambiguous. V lost 2 bases to trimming and J lost 3 bases, with 8 bases between them. The CDR3 sequence is 14 residues long. The V gene's germline CDR1 is MNHNS and CDR2 SASEGT. The CDR3 reads CASSELGTNQPQHF. DNA for the CDR3: TGTGCCAGCAGTGAATTGGGTACCAATCAGCCCCAGCATTTT.

DNA of the CDR3: TGTGCCAGCAGCTTGGTCCCGGATGATTATCAGCCCCAGCATTTT. It codes for CASSLVPDDYQPQHF. The chain joins TRBV5-5 to TRBJ1-5; D is unresolved. Germline CDR1 and CDR2: SGHKS and YYEKEE (reference sequence). The CDR3 extends over 15 amino acids. V was shortened by 0 bases and J by 5 bases, with 12 bases between the two germline ends.

The gene calls are TRBV20-1 and TRBJ1-5; TRBD1 matches 7 bases. This CDR3 contains 14 residues. Germline loops: CDR1 DFQATT, CDR2 SNEGSKA (reference sequence). J lost 3 bases, V lost 5 bases, and 7 bases had no gene match. The CDR3, as DNA: TGCAGTGCTTCACAGGGGACCTACAATCAGCCCCAGCATTTT. It is translated as CSASQGTYNQPQHF.

This clonotype was observed a few times. The gene calls are TRBV20-1 and TRBJ1-5, with 9 bases matching TRBD1. Germline V gene lookup returns CDR1 DFQATT and CDR2 SNEGSKA (reference sequence). This CDR3 contains 14 residues. Unmatched junction bases numbered 1, after V lost 0 bases and J lost 4 bases. CDR3 region: CSARDGQGNQPQHF. As DNA, the CDR3 is TGCAGTGCTAGAGATGGACAGGGGAATCAGCCCCAGCATTTT.

In its sample, this clonotype was seen a few times. The chain joins TRBV4-2 to TRBJ2-1, with 9 bases fitting TRBD2. Germline CDR1 reads LGHNA; CDR2 reads YNFKEQ. The CDR3 spans 18 residues. V lost 0 bases, J lost 0 bases, and 6 bases stayed unmatched. The CDR3 here is CASSQDLAGGSSYNEQFF. CDR3 coding DNA: TGTGCCAGCAGCCAAGATCTGGCGGGGGGGAGCTCCTACAATGAGCAGTTCTTC.

This clonotype has just a few counts. The gene calls are TRBV11-2 and TRBJ2-7; 7 positions match TRBD2. The end of the DNA is better explained by TRBJ2-5, so the J call may be wrong. Germline CDR1 and CDR2: SGHAT and FQNNGV. The CDR3 has 14 amino acids. CDR3: CASSTALATETQYF. The CDR3 DNA reads TGTGCCAGCAGCACCGCACTAGCGACTGAGACCCAGTACTTC.

This clonotype has more than one count but fewer than ten. The chain combines TRBV28 with TRBJ1-2, with 8 bases lining up with TRBD1. The germline gives CDR1 MDHEN, CDR2 SYDVKM. CDR3 size: 15 residues. J gave up 7 bases and V 4 bases, and 11 bases lay outside the gene matches. CDR3 in DNA: TGTGCCAGCAGTTCTCCGTCGACAGGGGTGGGTGGCTACACCTTC. It encodes CASSSPSTGVGGYTF.

The rearrangement links TRBV2 to TRBJ2-1; D ambiguous. CDR3 length: 12 amino acids. Trimming left V 6 bases short and J 6 bases short, with 9 bases between. Germline V gene data show CDR1 as SNHLY and CDR2 as FYNNEI. CDR3 protein: CASRLDCNEQFF. For the CDR3, the DNA is TGTGCCAGCAGGCTAGACTGCAATGAGCAGTTCTTC. Full variable domain (remainder filled in from reference TRBV2 and TRBJ2-1): EPEVTQTPSHQVTQMGQEVILRCVPISNHLYFYWYRQILGQKVEFLVSFYNNEISEKSEIFDDQFSVERPDGSNFTLKIRSTKLEDSAMYFCASRLDCNEQFFGPGTRLTVL.

The chain joins TRBV12-5 to TRBJ1-2; D gene ambiguous. With 1 base removed from V and 6 bases from J, the gap between germline ends came to 6 bases. Germline assignment: CDR1 LGHNT and CDR2 FRNRAP. The CDR3 consists of 12 residues. The CDR3 DNA reads TGTGCTAGTGGTTTGGGGCGGGATGGCTACACCTTC. It yields the protein CASGLGRDGYTF.

The chain joins TRBV5-1 to TRBJ2-1; 7 nucleotides line up with TRBD1. The CDR3 has 16 residues. With 0 bases clipped from V and 3 bases from J, the junction kept 6 bases outside the gene matches. Germline V gene sequence: CDR1 SGHRS, CDR2 YFSETQ. The CDR3 bases are TGCGCCAGCAGCTTGGCCGGACAGGAGGACTACAATGAGCAGTTCTTC. This encodes CASSLAGQEDYNEQFF. The full variable domain, rest sourced from reference TRBV5-1 and TRBJ2-1, is KAGVTQTPRYLIKTRGQQVTLSCSPISGHRSVSWYQQTPGQGLQFLFEYFSETQRNKGNFPGRFSGRQFSNSRSEMNVSTLELGDSALYLCASSLAGQEDYNEQFFGPGTRLTVL.

V usage is TRBV5-1 and J usage is TRBJ1-2; tentatively, D is TRBD1 (6 bases). The CDR3 extends over 15 amino acids. V was trimmed by 0 bases and J by 5 bases, leaving 14 bases between them. The germline CDR1 and CDR2 sequences are SGHRS and YFSETQ. The CDR3 spells CASSLAPRGAYGYTF. In DNA form, the CDR3 reads TGCGCCAGCAGCTTGGCCCCCAGGGGCGCGTATGGCTACACCTTC.

The chain joins TRBV20-1 to TRBJ1-5; 12 bases are shared with TRBD1. The junction had 2 bases not matched to a gene; V was cut back by 0 bases and J by 2 bases. Germline-derived CDR1 and CDR2 are DFQATT and SNEGSKA (reference sequence). The CDR3 extends over 16 amino acids. CDR3 sequence: CSAREGTGGGNQPQHF. DNA for the CDR3: TGCAGTGCTAGAGAGGGGACAGGGGGCGGCAATCAGCCCCAGCATTTT.